The TCR beta chain under discussion was sequenced for a study of cytomegalovirus exposure and HLA in healthy donors. Study-level results: HLA-A and HLA-B allele assignments for most subjects were reportedly predicted accurately using TCR beta sequences. The only immune exposure information that was available was CMV serostatus. The authors later found TCR association rates varying by HLA locus, with DRB1 most and HLA-C fewest.

PCR primers comprised 60 Vbeta and 13 Jbeta primers. Sequencing used immunoSEQ multiplex PCR; TCRdb keeps in-frame clones, though not all of them. The table shows about 140,000 clones, with 50% to 75% occurring only once. Germline trimming cut 0 bases from V and 8 bases from J; bases unmatched to any gene: 6. Germline V gene sequence: CDR1 ENHRY, CDR2 SYGVKD. CDR3 length: 15 residues. For this clone: The antigen remains undetermined.

This TCR was recovered from a woman in her 40s in good health and CMV-seronegative. Specimen: PBMCs. V usage is TRBV10-3 and J usage is TRBJ1-2, with 10 bases fitting TRBD1. The CDR3, as DNA: TGTGCCATCAGTGAGTCGAGACAGGGGGCTGAGGGCTACACCTTC. Translation: CAISESRQGAEGYTF.